The 14 T cell receptor beta chains below all came from one sample that was sequenced in a study of cytomegalovirus exposure and HLA in healthy donors. Use of 60 Vbeta and 13 Jbeta primers characterized the PCR. Sequenced by immunoSEQ multiplex PCR; TCRdb stores in-frame clones only, minus some. This sample yields under 150,000 clones, of which approximately 73% are seen a single time; about an eighth belongs to the top ten. Sample: PBMCs. Every receptor here comes from a human donor in good health.

The V call is TRBV6-5, the J call TRBJ1-2; 7 nucleotides agree with TRBD1. J lost 4 bases, V lost 2 bases, and 4 bases had no gene match. The CDR3 totals 14 residues. The V gene's germline CDR1 is MNHEY and CDR2 SVGAGI. The CDR3 protein is CASSYKGAGYGYTF. The CDR3, as DNA: TGTGCCAGCAGTTACAAGGGGGCAGGCTATGGCTACACCTTC.

The chain employs TRBV29-1 and TRBJ1-6, with D perhaps TRBD1 (6 bases). CDR3 length equals 14 residues. Per the germline V gene, CDR1 is SQVTM and CDR2 is ANQGSEA. Trimming removed 5 bases at V and 6 bases at J, with 14 bases between. The CDR3: CSVNTGIGNSPLHF. In DNA, the CDR3 is TGCAGCGTTAATACAGGGATCGGTAATTCACCCCTCCACTTT.

The chain employs TRBV30 and TRBJ2-2, with no clear D. The CDR3 has 14 amino acids. The germline V and J ends were trimmed by 2 bases and 6 bases, with 13 bases remaining between them. Germline CDR1 GTSNPN, CDR2 SVGIG (reference sequence). In DNA, the CDR3 is TGTGCCTGGAGTACCCCCGTGGCTCCCGGGGAGCTGTTTTTT. The encoded protein is CAWSTPVAPGELFF.

The chain carries TRBV9 and TRBJ2-3; 10 bases match TRBD2. There are 17 residues in the CDR3. Germline values: CDR1 SGDLS, CDR2 YYNGEE. V lost 1 base to trimming and J lost 2 bases; unmatched junction nucleotides: 7. This CDR3 reads CASSVRGLAGATDTQYF. CDR3 DNA: TGTGCCAGCAGCGTACGGGGGCTAGCGGGGGCCACAGATACGCAGTATTTT.

The V gene is TRBV18, the J gene TRBJ2-7, with TRBD1 matching over 7 bases. V lost 3 bases to trimming and J lost 4 bases; unmatched junction nucleotides: 9. The CDR3 has 15 residues. From germline, CDR1 is KGHSH and CDR2 LQKENI. The CDR3 coding sequence is TGTGCCAGCTCACCGGACAGGCGGGTCACTTACGAGCAGTACTTC. Its translation is CASSPDRRVTYEQYF.

This chain connects TRBV13 to TRBJ2-1; 9 nucleotides match TRBD1. This CDR3 contains 14 residues. Per germline, CDR1 PRHDT and CDR2 FYEKMQ (reference sequence). V gave up 3 bases and J gave up 7 bases; unmatched junction bases: 4. The CDR3 sequence: CASSLGTGKNEQFF. The DNA for the CDR3 is TGTGCCAGCAGCTTGGGGACAGGGAAGAATGAGCAGTTCTTC.

J is TRBJ2-3 and V is TRBV18; D perhaps matches TRBD1 (6 bases). The CDR3 covers 15 residues. The V gene lost 2 bases and the J gene lost 2 bases, with 11 bases spanning the gap. In germline, CDR1 is KGHSH, CDR2 LQKENI. This chain's CDR3 is CASSPERTDTDTQYF. The CDR3 nucleotides are TGTGCCAGCTCACCAGAGCGGACAGACACAGATACGCAGTATTTT. Using reference TRBV18 and TRBJ2-3 for the parts outside the CDR3, the full variable domain is NAGVMQNPRHLVRRRGQEARLRCSPMKGHSHVYWYRQLPEEGLKFMVYLQKENIIDESGMPKERFSAEFPKEGPSILRIQQVVRGDSAAYFCASSPERTDTDTQYFGPGTRLTVL.

This clone came up once. V gene TRBV15 combines with J gene TRBJ2-5; 8 nucleotides match TRBD2. The CDR3 sequence is 15 residues long. After removal of 3 bases from V and 1 base from J, the junction contained 4 bases not matched to a gene. Germline lookup yields CDR1 LNHNV and CDR2 YYDKDF (reference sequence). CDR3 loop: CATSSSGVIQETQYF. The CDR3, as DNA: TGTGCCACCAGCAGTAGCGGGGTGATCCAAGAGACCCAGTACTTC.

Only one count was recorded for this clone. This sequence joins TRBV2 and TRBJ1-2, with a weak D call TRBD1 (5 bases). The ends were cut back, 6 bases at V and 6 bases at J, with 14 bases in the middle. The germline gives CDR1 SNHLY, CDR2 FYNNEI. CDR3 length: 13 residues. The DNA of the CDR3 is TGTGCCAGCAGAACCGGGGGTAAGAATGGCTACACCTTC. It translates to CASRTGGKNGYTF.

The chain couples TRBV11-3 to TRBJ2-5, with 9 bases matching TRBD2. Looked up from germline, CDR1 is SGHNT and CDR2 is YENEEA. The CDR3 is 19 residues long. Trimming took 1 base from V and 2 from J; bases not matched to a gene: 14. CDR3 sequence: CASSLGPTGSGSLQETQYF. The CDR3 region has the DNA TGTGCCAGCAGCTTAGGACCCACCGGTAGCGGGAGCTTACAAGAGACCCAGTACTTC.

The table lists this clone with a count of one. The chain is built from TRBV4-2 and TRBJ1-1, with D unclear. Looked up from germline, CDR1 is LGHNA and CDR2 is YNFKEQ. Trimming shortened V by 5 bases and J by 4 bases, and 11 bases separated the two germline ends. The CDR3 covers 13 residues. This CDR3 reads CASSLGGATEAFF. Written as DNA, the CDR3 is TGTGCCAGCAGCTTGGGAGGTGCCACTGAAGCTTTCTTT.

The rearrangement links TRBV5-4 to TRBJ2-2, with a tentative D call TRBD1 (5 bases). CDR3 length: 14 residues. V shed 2 bases and J shed 5 bases, with 10 bases lying between them. The germline CDR1 and CDR2 sequences are SGHNT and YYREEE (reference sequence). The CDR3 sequence is CASSLRQGTGELFF. CDR3 nucleotide sequence: TGTGCCAGCAGCTTACGGCAGGGTACCGGGGAGCTGTTTTTT.

J is TRBJ1-5 and V is TRBV6-5, with a weak D call TRBD1 (5 bases). The V gene's germline CDR1 is MNHEY and CDR2 SVGAGI. Trimming cost V 0 bases and J 1 base, with 10 bases left between them. This CDR3 comprises 16 residues. CDR3 in DNA: TGTGCCAGCAGTTACTCTCGGGGGAGCAGCAATCAGCCCCAGCATTTT. Amino acid sequence: CASSYSRGSSNQPQHF.

The rearrangement uses TRBV7-3 and TRBJ2-1, with 9 bases fitting TRBD2. V was clipped by 5 bases and J by 4 bases; unmatched bases: 6. Germline lookup yields CDR1 SGHTA and CDR2 FQGTGA. This CDR3 has 15 amino acids. The CDR3 here is CASSPRLAVYNEQFF. The CDR3 nucleotides read TGTGCCAGCAGCCCACGACTAGCGGTTTACAATGAGCAGTTCTTC.